Shown below are 12 T cell receptor beta chains from a single sample sequenced in a study of T cell changes during pregnancy in multiple sclerosis. Only in-frame clones appear in the TCRdb table, and some are missing; sequencing was by immunoSEQ multiplex PCR. The sample consists of 55,000 to 75,000 clones, around 92% of them appearing once. This specimen was peripheral blood, taken after pregnancy. The source of these receptors is a female donor with multiple sclerosis, enrolled in a pregnancy study.

CDR3 amino acids: CAWTKGTVGGYTF. CDR3 DNA: TGTGCCTGGACCAAAGGGACAGTAGGTGGCTACACCTTC. The V gene is TRBV30, the J gene TRBJ1-2; 7 nucleotides match TRBD1. Unmatched junction bases numbered 9, after V lost 4 bases and J lost 7 bases. In germline, CDR1 is GTSNPN, CDR2 SVGIG (reference sequence). CDR3 size: 13 residues.

The J gene is TRBJ1-2, the V gene TRBV2; TRBD1 matches at 10 bases. The V gene's germline CDR1 is SNHLY and CDR2 FYNNEI. The junction had 10 bases not matched to a gene; V was cut back by 6 bases and J by 6 bases. The CDR3 runs 15 residues. In DNA, the CDR3 is TGTGCCAGCAGGGGGGGACAGGGGTGGAGGAATGGCTACACCTTC. Its translation: CASRGGQGWRNGYTF.

Here the CDR3 reads CASSEGGDYGYTF. The CDR3 DNA follows: TGTGCCAGCAGTGAAGGGGGAGACTATGGCTACACCTTC. The J gene is TRBJ1-2, the V gene TRBV2; no clear D gene. The germline V gene encodes CDR1 SNHLY and CDR2 FYNNEI. This CDR3 spans 13 amino acids. Trimming left V 1 base short and J 3 bases short, with 6 bases between.

CDR3: CASSSDRGSGGYTF. In DNA, the CDR3 is TGTGCCAGCAGCTCCGACAGGGGGTCAGGGGGCTACACCTTC. V usage is TRBV5-6 and J usage is TRBJ1-2; TRBD1 agrees at 9 bases. CDR3 length: 14 amino acids. Germline trimming cut 3 bases from V and 8 bases from J; bases unmatched to any gene: 8. Germline CDR1 is SGHDT and CDR2 is YYEEEE.

This sequence joins TRBV27 and TRBJ1-2, with TRBD1 matching 8 bases. The CDR3 sequence is 14 residues long. In germline, CDR1 is MNHEY, CDR2 SMNVEV (reference sequence). The V gene end was trimmed by 6 bases and the J gene end by 8 bases; junction bases not matched to a gene: 11. The CDR3 protein is CASRTAGGDWGYTF. The CDR3 DNA is TGTGCCAGCAGGACCGCAGGGGGCGATTGGGGCTACACCTTC.

This chain joins TRBV18 and TRBJ2-1; 13 nucleotides match TRBD2. J lost 7 bases, V lost 1 base, and 4 bases had no gene match. Germline lookup yields CDR1 KGHSH and CDR2 LQKENI. The CDR3 has 16 amino acids. CDR3: CASSPQGTSGMNEQFF. The CDR3 nucleotides are TGTGCCAGCTCACCACAGGGGACTAGCGGGATGAATGAGCAGTTCTTC. The full variable domain, with the rest looked up from reference TRBV18 and TRBJ2-1, is NAGVMQNPRHLVRRRGQEARLRCSPMKGHSHVYWYRQLPEEGLKFMVYLQKENIIDESGMPKERFSAEFPKEGPSILRIQQVVRGDSAAYFCASSPQGTSGMNEQFFGPGTRLTVL.

This sequence joins TRBV5-8 and TRBJ1-5; TRBD1 is a possible D gene (6 bases). V shed 3 bases and J shed 1 base, with 14 bases lying between them. Germline assignment: CDR1 SGHTS and CDR2 YDEGEE. CDR3 length equals 16 residues. Here the CDR3 reads CASSWNRVCSNQPQHF. The CDR3 DNA reads TGTGCCAGCAGCTGGAACAGGGTTTGCAGCAATCAGCCCCAGCATTTT.

The chain joins TRBV30 to TRBJ2-3, with 10 positions matching TRBD1. CDR3 length: 19 residues. V was clipped by 4 bases and J by 3 bases; unmatched bases: 19. Germline V gene data show CDR1 as GTSNPN and CDR2 as SVGIG (reference sequence). CDR3 sequence: CAWKPGTGVRLASTDTQYF. The CDR3 coding sequence is TGTGCCTGGAAACCGGGGACAGGGGTTCGACTAGCCAGTACAGATACGCAGTATTTT.

In DNA form, the CDR3 reads TGTGCCAGCAGTTTTGGGCAGGGGCATGACGAGCAGTACTTC. Protein: CASSFGQGHDEQYF. V is TRBV28 and J is TRBJ2-7; D may be TRBD1 (6 bases). The CDR3 spans 14 residues. V was shortened by 3 bases and J by 5 bases, with 14 bases between the two germline ends. Germline loops: CDR1 MDHEN, CDR2 SYDVKM.

The chain combines TRBV29-1 with TRBJ1-1, with D possibly matching TRBD1 (6 bases). This CDR3 region has 13 residues. From germline, CDR1 is SQVTM and CDR2 ANQGSEA. V gave up 4 bases and J gave up 5 bases, with 14 bases separating them. CDR3: CSVGPRGGTEAFF. In DNA, the CDR3 is TGCAGCGTTGGTCCCCGAGGGGGAACTGAAGCTTTCTTT.

The rearrangement links TRBV5-4 to TRBJ2-5, with D unresolved. This CDR3 has 14 residues. Deletions cut 2 bases from V and 5 bases from J, with 13 bases between. The germline CDR1 and CDR2 sequences are SGHNT and YYREEE (reference sequence). CDR3 region: CASSFSSLRETQYF. The CDR3, as DNA: TGTGCCAGCAGCTTTTCAAGCTTGCGTGAGACCCAGTACTTC.

The chain joins TRBV10-1 to TRBJ2-1; D call uncertain. The germline V and J ends were trimmed by 0 bases and 7 bases, with 7 bases remaining between them. CDR3 length: 13 amino acids. The germline CDR1 and CDR2 sequences are WNHNN and SYGVQD (reference sequence). The CDR3 here is CASSESMRNEQFF. The CDR3 nucleotides read TGCGCCAGCAGTGAGTCGATGAGGAATGAGCAGTTCTTC.